This T cell receptor beta chain originates from a study of CD4 T cells in relation to SARS-CoV-2 and coronaviruses. The V and J ends lost 4 bases and 7 bases respectively, with 15 bases between them. CDR3 length: 14 amino acids. The germline gives CDR1 SGHRS, CDR2 YFSETQ. Sequenced by immunoSEQ multiplex PCR; TCRdb stores in-frame clones only, minus some. The table has about 54,000 clones, about 91% seen once. This chain uses TRBV5-1 with TRBJ1-5; D unclear. This clonotype originated in an adult with COVID-19. Sequences were obtained from naive CD4+ T cells from PBMCs. Documented subset: naive CD4+ T cells isolated by negative enrichment. The CDR3 loop reads CASSPFRWKQPQHF. CDR3 nucleotides: TGCGCCAGCAGCCCCTTCCGGTGGAAGCAGCCCCAGCATTTT.